A single sample gave rise to the 21 T cell receptor beta chains below, sequenced in a study of blood T cell repertoires in COVID-19. Using immunoSEQ multiplex PCR, the repertoire was profiled, and TCRdb retains in-frame clones only, with some absent. This sample has about 240,000 clones; around 86% occur once, and the top ten carry about 3.5%. Specimen: PBMCs or T cells enriched from blood (not recorded which). These TCRs come from a woman aged 40 to 50 with acute COVID-19.

The V gene is TRBV7-2, the J gene TRBJ1-2; no reliable D call. The CDR3 runs 15 residues. The V end was cut by 6 bases, the J end by 4 bases, with 18 bases between. In germline, CDR1 is SGHTA, CDR2 FQGNSA. The CDR3 DNA reads as TGTGCCAGCAGACACACAGATTCGGGGTTCTATGGCTACACCTTC. Its protein is CASRHTDSGFYGYTF.

The chain has TRBV19 and TRBJ2-1; maybe TRBD2 (5 bases). Germline lookup yields CDR1 LNHDA and CDR2 SQIVND (reference sequence). The CDR3 spans 15 residues. V was trimmed by 3 bases and J by 8 bases, leaving 17 bases between them. In DNA form, the CDR3 reads TGTGCCAGTAGTATTGGAGGCGGTATTGGTTATGAGCAGTTCTTC. Translated, it gives CASSIGGGIGYEQFF.

The chain employs TRBV5-1 and TRBJ2-7; 8 nucleotides align to TRBD1. Trimming cost V 5 bases and J 0 bases; bases outside gene matches: 10. Germline loops: CDR1 SGHRS, CDR2 YFSETQ. The CDR3 is made up of 16 amino acids. The CDR3 loop is CASRKFPGQDSYEQYF. The CDR3 DNA is TGCGCCAGCAGAAAATTCCCGGGACAGGACTCCTACGAGCAGTACTTC.

The chain recombines TRBV24-1 with TRBJ2-3; a weak D match, TRBD1 (5 bases). V was cut by 0 bases and J by 0 bases, with 9 bases left in between. The CDR3 extends over 16 amino acids. Germline V CDR1 and CDR2: KGHDR, SFDVKD. The chain's CDR3 is CATSDLGAPSTDTQYF. The CDR3 region has the DNA TGTGCCACCAGTGATTTGGGGGCGCCTAGCACAGATACGCAGTATTTT.

The chain is built from TRBV7-2 and TRBJ2-4; 7 bases map to TRBD1. This CDR3 has 16 residues. Germline-derived CDR1 and CDR2 are SGHTA and FQGNSA. The ends lost 2 bases at V and 0 bases at J; junction bases unmatched: 4. CDR3 coding DNA: TGTGCCAGCAGCTTAACACACAGGGGAGCCAAAAACATTCAGTACTTC. Encoded protein: CASSLTHRGAKNIQYF.

This chain uses TRBV19 with TRBJ2-5; 9 bases match TRBD1. V was clipped by 3 bases and J by 5 bases; unmatched bases: 4. The length of the CDR3 is 14 residues. Germline CDR1 reads LNHDA; CDR2 reads SQIVND (reference sequence). CDR3 in amino acids: CASSIIQGAETQYF. CDR3 coding DNA: TGTGCCAGTAGTATCATACAGGGGGCGGAGACCCAGTACTTC.

The chain couples TRBV5-1 to TRBJ2-5; 7 bases line up with TRBD1. The V gene's germline CDR1 is SGHRS and CDR2 YFSETQ. The CDR3 consists of 15 residues. V gave up 0 bases and J gave up 4 bases; unmatched junction bases: 6. Written as DNA, the CDR3 is TGCGCCAGCAGCTTGGAGACAGGGAGCGGAGAGACCCAGTACTTC. This sequence encodes CASSLETGSGETQYF.

The genes are TRBV29-1 and TRBJ2-7, with D unclear. Germline values: CDR1 SQVTM, CDR2 ANQGSEA. The CDR3 is 11 residues long. V lost 4 bases and J 3 bases, leaving 7 bases between the germline ends. The CDR3 spells CSVVVNYEQYF. For the CDR3, the DNA is TGCAGCGTTGTTGTCAACTACGAGCAGTACTTC.

V gene TRBV7-9 combines with J gene TRBJ2-7; 8 nucleotides agree with TRBD1. This CDR3 region has 14 residues. The germline CDR1 and CDR2 sequences are SEHNR and FQNEAQ (reference sequence). J lost 0 bases, V lost 4 bases, and 2 bases had no gene match. CDR3 amino acids: CASSSTGGSYEQYF. The DNA of the CDR3 is TGTGCCAGCAGCTCAACAGGGGGCTCCTACGAGCAGTACTTC. Using reference TRBV7-9 and TRBJ2-7 for the parts outside the CDR3, the full variable domain is DTGVSQNPRHKITKRGQNVTFRCDPISEHNRLYWYRQTLGQGPEFLTYFQNEAQLEKSRLLSDRFSAERPKGSFSTLEIQRTEQGDSAMYLCASSSTGGSYEQYFGPGTRLTVT.

The chain has TRBV5-5 and TRBJ2-1; 11 bases agree with TRBD2. CDR3 length: 15 residues. With V trimmed by 1 base and J by 9 bases, 6 bases remained unmatched. Germline CDR1 reads SGHKS; CDR2 reads YYEKEE (reference sequence). In DNA, the CDR3 is TGTGCCAGCAGCTTGAGGACTAGCGGGTTGGGTGAGCAGTTCTTC. Its protein product is CASSLRTSGLGEQFF.

The sample holds one count of this clone. This chain uses TRBV19 with TRBJ1-3; D is uncertain. The CDR3 has 12 residues. Germline assignment: CDR1 LNHDA and CDR2 SQIVND (reference sequence). Trimming cost V 5 bases and J 4 bases, with 6 bases left between them. For the CDR3, the DNA is TGTGCCAGTAGTTTACAGGGAAACACCATATATTTT. Translated: CASSLQGNTIYF. The entire variable domain, with the rest obtained from reference TRBV19 and TRBJ1-3, is as follows: DGGITQSPKYLFRKEGQNVTLSCEQNLNHDAMYWYRQDPGQGLRLIYYSQIVNDFQKGDIAEGYSVSREKKESFPLTVTSAQKNPTAFYLCASSLQGNTIYFGEGSWLTVV.

This clone occurred once. The genes are TRBV7-9 and TRBJ2-3; D may be TRBD2 (6 bases). Between the trimmed V and J ends, which lost 2 bases and 0 bases, there was a span of 9 bases. This CDR3 has 15 amino acids. Per the germline V gene, CDR1 is SEHNR and CDR2 is FQNEAQ (reference sequence). CDR3 residues: CASSLWRGSTDTQYF. CDR3 in DNA: TGTGCCAGCAGCTTATGGCGGGGCAGCACAGATACGCAGTATTTT. The variable domain in full, completed from reference TRBV7-9 and TRBJ2-3, reads DTGVSQNPRHKITKRGQNVTFRCDPISEHNRLYWYRQTLGQGPEFLTYFQNEAQLEKSRLLSDRFSAERPKGSFSTLEIQRTEQGDSAMYLCASSLWRGSTDTQYFGPGTRLTVL.

The CDR3 DNA sequence: TGTGCCAGCAGCCTTCAGGGCAGTTCACCCCTCCACTTT. As protein: CASSLQGSSPLHF. This rearrangement joins TRBV14 to TRBJ1-6, with D maybe TRBD1 (5 bases). With 4 bases removed from V and 9 bases from J, the gap between germline ends came to 10 bases. Germline values: CDR1 SGHDN, CDR2 FVKESK. The CDR3 spans 13 residues.

This clone was picked up a small number of times. The gene calls are TRBV14 and TRBJ1-1, with 8 nucleotides matching TRBD1. Germline V gene lookup returns CDR1 SGHDN and CDR2 FVKESK. The length of the CDR3 is 14 residues. V was pared by 0 bases and J by 8 bases, with 5 bases of the junction left unmatched. Here the CDR3 DNA reads TGTGCCAGCAGCCAAGATCTACGGACAGGGGAAGCTTTCTTT. It is translated as CASSQDLRTGEAFF.

This chain links TRBV5-1 with TRBJ2-1; TRBD1 is a possible D gene (6 bases). V was trimmed by 4 bases and J by 3 bases, leaving 14 bases between them. The germline V gene encodes CDR1 SGHRS and CDR2 YFSETQ. CDR3 size: 15 residues. The CDR3 reads CASSRARGYYNEQFF. The CDR3 DNA sequence: TGCGCCAGCAGCCGTGCCAGGGGTTACTACAATGAGCAGTTCTTC.

This clone was observed a single time. The genes are TRBV28 and TRBJ2-4; weak D call: TRBD1 (5 bases). The CDR3 covers 13 residues. The germline V and J ends were trimmed by 4 bases and 8 bases, with 12 bases remaining between them. From germline, CDR1 is MDHEN and CDR2 SYDVKM. CDR3 protein: CASSSPGRDIQYF. As DNA, the CDR3 is TGTGCCAGCAGTTCTCCAGGGCGTGACATTCAGTACTTC. The complete variable domain, with remaining parts taken from reference TRBV28 and TRBJ2-4, reads DVKVTQSSRYLVKRTGEKVFLECVQDMDHENMFWYRQDPGLGLRLIYFSYDVKMKEKGDIPEGYSVSREKKERFSLILESASTNQTSMYLCASSSPGRDIQYFGAGTRLSVL.

The J gene is TRBJ1-2, the V gene TRBV19, with D possibly TRBD1 on 5 matching bases. This CDR3 has 12 residues. V was trimmed by 6 bases and J by 4 bases, leaving 9 bases between them. Germline V gene lookup returns CDR1 LNHDA and CDR2 SQIVND (reference sequence). The CDR3 here is CASRNRIYGYTF. CDR3 sequence (DNA): TGTGCCAGTAGAAACAGGATCTATGGCTACACCTTC.

This chain links TRBV30 with TRBJ2-7, with 8 bases lining up with TRBD2. After removal of 5 bases from V and 2 bases from J, the junction contained 5 bases not matched to a gene. Germline V gives CDR1 GTSNPN, CDR2 SVGIG (reference sequence). This CDR3 has 13 residues. The DNA for the CDR3 is TGTGCCTGGGATCGGGGGGGACCCTACGAGCAGTACTTC. Translation gives CAWDRGGPYEQYF.

This chain connects TRBV19 to TRBJ2-2, with 8 bases identical to TRBD1. Germline V gene data show CDR1 as LNHDA and CDR2 as SQIVND (reference sequence). J was trimmed by 1 base and V by 4 bases; bases with no gene match: 2. CDR3 length: 15 residues. DNA for the CDR3: TGTGCCAGTAGTAGCGGGACAGGGAACACCGGGGAGCTGTTTTTT. Amino acid sequence: CASSSGTGNTGELFF.

V usage is TRBV15 and J usage is TRBJ2-1, with 10 bases fitting TRBD2. CDR1 LNHNV and CDR2 YYDKDF come from the germline V gene (reference sequence). V shed 0 bases and J 4 bases; nucleotides not matched to a gene: 9. The CDR3 length is 18 residues. CDR3 bases: TGTGCCACCAGCAGAGATGCGGCTAGCGGGAGATCTTACAATGAGCAGTTCTTC. Protein: CATSRDAASGRSYNEQFF. Full variable domain (outside the CDR3, taken from reference TRBV15 and TRBJ2-1): DAMVIQNPRYQVTQFGKPVTLSCSQTLNHNVMYWYQQKSSQAPKLLFHYYDKDFNNEADTPDNFQSRRPNTSFCFLDIRSPGLGDTAMYLCATSRDAASGRSYNEQFFGPGTRLTVL.

The chain recombines TRBV11-3 with TRBJ1-1; D unresolved. The V gene lost 2 bases and the J gene lost 4 bases, with 14 bases spanning the gap. Germline CDR1 reads SGHNT; CDR2 reads YENEEA. The CDR3 is made up of 15 amino acids. The CDR3 here is CASSLSWGEGTEAFF. Written as DNA, the CDR3 is TGTGCCAGCAGCTTATCGTGGGGAGAGGGCACTGAAGCTTTCTTT.